The subject of this entry is one T cell receptor (beta chain). This clone has a single count. No antigen is known for it. The record has no base qualities; no much larger clone is one base away. At the DNA level, this CDR3 is encoded by other sequences in the same sample as well. Donors formed part of the validation cohort, which comprised about 130 subjects and was distinct from the first cohort of 670 or so subjects. The data were obtained in a study of cytomegalovirus exposure and HLA in healthy donors (dated by TCRdb to 2017 to 2019). About the study as a whole: The 700 or so repertoires of the first cohort and the 95 to 150 validation repertoires were produced on the same platform, according to a later analysis. The aim of the study was to test whether cataloging public T cell receptors could identify signatures of past pathogen exposure. In addition to the first cohort of around 670 subjects, a separate validation cohort of 120 different subjects was used. To predict cytomegalovirus infection status, the study combined high-throughput TCR immunosequencing, statistical association of individual TCRs with disease status, and machine learning. Broader findings and caveats from the paper: Across donors, most TCR sequences were observed very rarely, whereas some public TCRs were present in many individuals. The authors suggested that the approach could potentially be generalized to other disease states and immunological phenotypes. In vitro tests confirmed that three of the cytomegalovirus-associated TCR beta chains recognize cytomegalovirus antigens. The study listed approximately 150 TCR beta chains as associated with cytomegalovirus. Cytomegalovirus status was reported to be diagnosed by the classifier with high specificity and sensitivity in both the original and validation cohorts. A later analysis had no HLA typing for the validation cohort, so co-occurrence there was scored across all 110 or so repertoires. Subsequent analysis determined that TCRs grouped into clusters in the first cohort also showed a tendency toward co-occurrence across the approximately 110 validation repertoires, and 85% to 95% of cluster scores exceeded 0.

The library was produced with the immunoSEQ multiplex PCR assay. The paper's data handling went like this. A statistical classification framework was developed to diagnose cytomegalovirus status using the catalog of TCR beta chain sequences. TCRdb limited this immuneACCESS table to in-frame rearrangements with V and J called. A share of clones is missing; checked studies link under half to unresolved V genes, and the rest is unexplained. Clone size and V and J calls were adopted from that table, with D and trimming inferred from the DNA. For this sample there are roughly 310,000 clones; over 75% appear just once. About 0.96% of the sample is in the top ten clones. This receptor was taken from a man younger than 45 in good health and CMV-seronegative. Sequenced: PBMCs.

In nucleotide form, the sequence is TGTGCCAGCAGTTCCGGACAGCCCGCAGGTACGCAGTATTTT. It is translated as CASSSGQPAGTQYF. The rearranged segments are TRBV27 and TRBJ2-3; TRBD1 might be the D gene, on 6 matching bases. The germline V gene (reference sequence) specifies MNHEY as CDR1 and SMNVEV as CDR2. V and J lose 4 bases and 8 bases, and a span of 16 bases separates them. The CDR3 measures 14 amino acids from cysteine to phenylalanine. Solely the CDR3 DNA is kept, with 42 bases framed from the first base.